These 9 T cell receptor beta chains share one sample of origin, sequenced in a study of T cell repertoires in cytomegalovirus infection. Via MiXCR, TCRdb re-called the reads, giving one row per CDR3 protein. The sample contains some 500,000 distinct CDR3 sequences, about 40% of which appear only once. Their target antigens are unknown. The sequencing here drew on cultured PBMCs, taken from culture after CMV antigen stimulation. The receptors were sampled from a human donor in good health (CMV status not recorded). Some clones in this sample may be carry-over from other donors' samples.

This clonotype was seen more than once but under ten times. CDR3 loop: CASSLSNSGQYF. The CDR3 DNA reads TGTGCCAGCAGCTTGTCTAATAGTGGGCAGTACTTC. The V call is TRBV7-2, the J call TRBJ2-7; D unclear. Germline V gene lookup returns CDR1 SGHTA and CDR2 FQGNSA. The CDR3 has 12 residues. Trimming cost V 3 bases and J 9 bases, with 12 bases left between them.

The J gene is TRBJ2-7, the V gene TRBV11-2; TRBD2 is a possible D gene (5 bases). Germline V gene sequence: CDR1 SGHAT, CDR2 FQNNGV. V gave up 3 bases and J gave up 2 bases, with 14 bases separating them. This CDR3 has 15 residues. CDR3 in amino acids: CASSFFLGAAYEQYF. In nucleotides, the CDR3 is TGTGCCAGCAGCTTCTTTTTGGGAGCCGCCTACGAGCAGTACTTC.

This clonotype was seen more than once but under ten times. The chain couples TRBV6-2 or TRBV6-3 to TRBJ2-7, with TRBD1 identical over 7 bases. The CDR3 consists of 15 residues. Trimming removed 4 bases from V and 7 bases from J; junction bases left unmatched: 13. Germline-derived CDR1 and CDR2 are MNHEY and SVGEGT. CDR3 nucleotide sequence: TGTGCCAGCAGTTTCGCCCGGACAGGTTGGGGGGAGCAGTACTTC. Protein product: CASSFARTGWGEQYF.

This clonotype was seen more than once but under ten times. The V call is TRBV6-1, the J call TRBJ2-6, with TRBD2 as a possible D gene (7 bases). Trimming left V 6 bases short and J 1 base short, with 16 bases between. The CDR3 is 17 amino acids. Germline V lookup: CDR1 MNHNS, CDR2 SASEGT. DNA for the CDR3: TGTGCCAGCAGCAATCGGGGGGCGGGATCTGGGGCCAACGTCCTGACTTTC. Translated: CASSNRGAGSGANVLTF.

V is TRBV6-2 or TRBV6-3 and J is TRBJ2-2; tentative D call: TRBD1 (6 bases). Germline CDR1 and CDR2: MNHEY and SVGEGT. The CDR3 loop spans 15 amino acids. The V and J ends lost 3 bases and 5 bases respectively, with 13 bases between them. CDR3 coding DNA: TGTGCCAGCAGTTATCGAGGGGGATGGACCGGGGAGCTGTTTTTT. Translated, it gives CASSYRGGWTGELFF.

The sample holds a few counts of this clonotype. This sequence joins TRBV19 and TRBJ1-2; TRBD1 might be the D (5 bases). The germline V gene has CDR1 LNHDA and CDR2 SQIVND (reference sequence). This CDR3 has 12 amino acids. Trimming removed 5 bases at V and 8 bases at J, with 12 bases between. Here the CDR3 reads CASSAGPGGYTF. In DNA form, the CDR3 reads TGTGCCAGTAGTGCGGGACCTGGCGGCTACACCTTC.

J is TRBJ2-1 and V is TRBV7-2; D may be TRBD1 (6 bases). The germline V and J ends were trimmed by 5 bases and 5 bases, with 10 bases remaining between them. The CDR3 runs to 13 residues. The V gene's germline CDR1 is SGHTA and CDR2 FQGNSA. This chain's CDR3 is CASSPRTDNEQFF. The DNA for the CDR3 is TGTGCCAGCAGCCCTAGGACAGACAATGAGCAGTTCTTC.

V gene TRBV7-4 combines with J gene TRBJ1-1; weak D call: TRBD1 (6 bases). Germline values: CDR1 SGHVT, CDR2 SQSDAQ. Trimming left V 7 bases short and J 5 bases short, with 17 bases between. This CDR3 contains 14 residues. The CDR3 loop is CASILEGGDTEAFF. The DNA of the CDR3 is TGTGCCAGCATCCTTGAGGGGGGCGATACTGAAGCTTTCTTT.

The chain links TRBV19 to TRBJ2-3; 8 nucleotides agree with TRBD2. There are 16 residues in the CDR3. Germline V CDR1 and CDR2: LNHDA, SQIVND (reference sequence). The V gene end was trimmed by 6 bases and the J gene end by 4 bases; junction bases not matched to a gene: 12. DNA for the CDR3: TGTGCCAGTAGAGCCGCCGGGGGGGGCGAGGCAGATACGCAGTATTTT. Protein: CASRAAGGGEADTQYF.